This TCR beta chain is from a study of blood T cells in healthy people across ages (dated by TCRdb to the mid-2010s). For context, the study as a whole: In model experiments, roughly one uniquely barcoded TCR beta cDNA molecule per two T cells was captured by template switching. Two additional independent replicas of 1 million unique cDNA reads from the same blood draw were analyzed for two donors (one aged 18 to 30 and one aged 80 or older). To avoid experimental bias, donors of different ages were distributed randomly across sequencing lanes. To track age-related changes in TCR beta repertoire diversity, the study relied on deep sequencing normalized with unique cDNA molecular identifiers. The donors were split into four age groups: young (average approximately 16 years), middle-aged (roughly 39), aged (over 55) and long-lived (roughly 88). Results the study describes overall, beyond this receptor: The long-lived group showed more naive CD4+ T cells, fewer expanded clones and increased TCR diversity than the aged group, suggesting age selection. Estimates of total diversity based on one million sequenced T cells were regarded as lower bounds and as underestimates. Because donor CMV infection status was unknown, age-related changes in expanded clonotypes were potentially confounded. Bulk unsorted PBMC profiling prevented conclusive comparison of naive and antigen-experienced compartments. The percentage of naive T cells measured by flow cytometry correlated strongly with observed TCR beta diversity. Observed TCR beta diversity per million T cells fell roughly linearly with age, and a significant reduction was already apparent by age around 40.

Libraries were made using 5' RACE. The sequencing machine was an Illumina HiSeq 2500. A second about 7 to 11 cycle PCR used a sample-barcoded 5' primer and a J-beta primer mix. Each TCR beta cDNA molecule received a unique molecular identifier from a template-switch 5' adaptor carrying 12 random nucleotides. At least 2.5 million CDR3-containing paired-end reads were obtained from each sample. First-strand cDNA synthesis was performed from all RNA using the Mint cDNA synthesis kit, with priming by a TRBC-specific oligonucleotide. All cDNA was treated with uracil-DNA glycosylase and then went through a first 18-cycle PCR with the universal primers M1SS and BC2_uni_R. As for the original processing: Normalization of each sample was performed by random selection of 1 million high-quality reads, each carrying a distinct molecular identifier. Reads with shared molecular identifiers were discarded instead of being binned into consensus sequences. MiTCR, run with a Q25 quality threshold and the strictest error-elimination algorithm, handled CDR3 identification, clonotype clustering and error correction. A nonparametric unseen species model with Euler transformation was used to estimate a lower bound on total TCR beta diversity. TCRdb applied fastp at Q25 and MiXCR to the public reads, then kept only in-frame beta chains. Every entry covers one CDR3 protein and lists the most common genes and DNA from its rows. The authors' filters were not applied to this entry. For this sample the table gives 910,000 or so distinct CDR3 sequences, of which around 54% were detected only once. The leading ten clones occupy over 20% of the sample.

Clipping removes 2 bases from V and 5 bases from J, with 9 as the unmatched junction base count. Reading the germline V gene (reference sequence) gives CDR1 LNHNV and CDR2 YYDKDF. The CDR3 goes from the cysteine to the phenylalanine over 15 residues. Only CDR3 DNA remains: 45 bases, in frame from the first base. The approximately 40 donors, aged about 6 to 95 years, were systemically healthy Caucasian individuals from Russia. Ten milliliters of peripheral blood were drawn from each donor into EDTA-treated Vacutainer tubes. Ficoll-Paque density-gradient centrifugation was used to isolate PBMCs, with at least 6.5 million per sample. Trizol reagent was used to extract total RNA from PBMCs, with at least 6 micrograms per sample. For every donor, an aliquot of PBMCs went through flow cytometry to measure the percentages of naive CD45RAhigh/CD27high T cells. Of note for this clonotype: There is no known antigen for this receptor. One base away there is no much larger clone; base qualities are not given.

The sequencing sample was made of blood. The chain links TRBV15 with TRBJ2-7, with TRBD1 identical over 7 junction bases. This sequence was found in a woman aged 55 to 70 in good health. For the CDR3, the sequence is CATSRSRTGAHEQYF. The sequence in DNA is TGTGCCACCAGCAGATCTAGGACAGGTGCTCACGAGCAGTACTTC.